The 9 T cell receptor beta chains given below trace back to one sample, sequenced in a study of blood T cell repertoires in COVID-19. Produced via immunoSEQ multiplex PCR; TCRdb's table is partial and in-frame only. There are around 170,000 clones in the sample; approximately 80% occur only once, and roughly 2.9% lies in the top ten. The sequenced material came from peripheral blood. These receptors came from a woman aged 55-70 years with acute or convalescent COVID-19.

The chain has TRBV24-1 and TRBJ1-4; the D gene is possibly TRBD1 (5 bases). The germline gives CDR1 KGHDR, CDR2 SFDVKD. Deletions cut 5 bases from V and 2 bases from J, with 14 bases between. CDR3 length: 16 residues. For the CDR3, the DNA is TGTGCCACCAGTGGAAGGGGTTCAGTCACTAATGAAAAACTGTTTTTT. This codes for CATSGRGSVTNEKLFF.

The CDR3 DNA reads as TGTGCCAGCAGCTGGGGGGGATTTCTAGTCTCCTACGAGCAGTACTTC. Amino acid sequence: CASSWGGFLVSYEQYF. The gene calls are TRBV5-6 and TRBJ2-7; 7 bases match TRBD2. V was clipped by 3 bases and J by 0 bases; unmatched bases: 9. Germline V gene lookup returns CDR1 SGHDT and CDR2 YYEEEE. This CDR3 spans 16 amino acids. Based on the CDR3 plus reference TRBV5-6 and TRBJ2-7, the full variable domain is DAGVTQSPTHLIKTRGQQVTLRCSPKSGHDTVSWYQQALGQGPQFIFQYYEEEERQRGNFPDRFSGHQFPNYSSELNVNALLLGDSALYLCASSWGGFLVSYEQYFGPGTRLTVT.

The CDR3 DNA sequence: TGTGCCAGCAGCAAAGACAGAAGGCTGGACAATGAGCAGTTCTTC. Its translation is CASSKDRRLDNEQFF. The J gene is TRBJ2-1, the V gene TRBV13; D is perhaps TRBD1 (5 bases). V was pared by 5 bases and J by 5 bases, with 16 bases between. The CDR3 is made up of 15 amino acids. From germline, CDR1 is PRHDT and CDR2 FYEKMQ (reference sequence). Combining the CDR3 with reference TRBV13 and TRBJ2-1 gives the whole variable domain AAGVIQSPRHLIKEKRETATLKCYPIPRHDTVYWYQQGPGQDPQFLISFYEKMQSDKGSIPDRFSAQQFSDYHSELNMSSLELGDSALYFCASSKDRRLDNEQFFGPGTRLTVL.

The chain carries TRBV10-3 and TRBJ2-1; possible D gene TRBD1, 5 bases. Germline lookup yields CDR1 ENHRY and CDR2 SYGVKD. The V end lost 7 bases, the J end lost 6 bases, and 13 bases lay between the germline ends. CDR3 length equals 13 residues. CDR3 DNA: TGTGCCATCAATCAAGGGGTCCCCAATGAGCAGTTCTTC. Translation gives CAINQGVPNEQFF.

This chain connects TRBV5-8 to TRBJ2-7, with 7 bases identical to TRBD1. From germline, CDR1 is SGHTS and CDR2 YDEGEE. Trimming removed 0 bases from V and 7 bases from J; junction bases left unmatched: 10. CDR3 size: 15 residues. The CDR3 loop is CASSLGDSRLGEQYF. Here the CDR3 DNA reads TGTGCCAGCAGCTTGGGGGACAGTCGACTTGGGGAGCAGTACTTC.

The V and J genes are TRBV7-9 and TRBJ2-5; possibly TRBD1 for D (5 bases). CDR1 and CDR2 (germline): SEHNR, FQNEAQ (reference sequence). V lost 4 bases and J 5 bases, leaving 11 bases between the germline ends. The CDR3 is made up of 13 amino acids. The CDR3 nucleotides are TGTGCCAGCAGCTCCAGGGTCCCGGAGACCCAGTACTTC. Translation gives CASSSRVPETQYF.

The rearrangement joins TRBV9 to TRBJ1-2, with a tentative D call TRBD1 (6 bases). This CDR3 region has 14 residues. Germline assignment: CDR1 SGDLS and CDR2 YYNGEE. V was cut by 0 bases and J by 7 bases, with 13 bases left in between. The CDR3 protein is CASSVGGGAVGYTF. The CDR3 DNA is TGTGCCAGCAGCGTAGGAGGGGGGGCGGTTGGCTACACCTTC.

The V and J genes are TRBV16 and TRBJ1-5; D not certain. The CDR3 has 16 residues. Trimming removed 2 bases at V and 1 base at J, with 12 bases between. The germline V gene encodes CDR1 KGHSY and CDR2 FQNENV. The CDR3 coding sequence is TGTGCCAGCAGCCAAGGGAGGAGAGGCAGCAATCAGCCCCAGCATTTT. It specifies CASSQGRRGSNQPQHF.

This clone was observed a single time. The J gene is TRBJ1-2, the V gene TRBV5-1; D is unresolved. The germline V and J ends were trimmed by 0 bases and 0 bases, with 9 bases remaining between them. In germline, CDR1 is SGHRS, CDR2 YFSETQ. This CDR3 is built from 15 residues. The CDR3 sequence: CASSLGSVANYGYTF. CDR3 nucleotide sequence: TGCGCCAGCAGCTTGGGGAGTGTAGCTAACTATGGCTACACCTTC. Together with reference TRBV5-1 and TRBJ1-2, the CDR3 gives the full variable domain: KAGVTQTPRYLIKTRGQQVTLSCSPISGHRSVSWYQQTPGQGLQFLFEYFSETQRNKGNFPGRFSGRQFSNSRSEMNVSTLELGDSALYLCASSLGSVANYGYTFGSGTRLTVV.